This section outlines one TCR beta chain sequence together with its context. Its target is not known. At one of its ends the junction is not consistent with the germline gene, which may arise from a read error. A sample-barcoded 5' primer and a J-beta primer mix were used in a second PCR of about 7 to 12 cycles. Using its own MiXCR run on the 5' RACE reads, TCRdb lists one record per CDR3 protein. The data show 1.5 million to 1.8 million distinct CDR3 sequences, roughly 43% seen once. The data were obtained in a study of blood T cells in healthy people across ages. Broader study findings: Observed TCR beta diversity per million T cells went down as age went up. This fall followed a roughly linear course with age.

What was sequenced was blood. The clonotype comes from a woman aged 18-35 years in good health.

CDR3 nucleotides: TGTGCCCGCAGTCCACAGGGATATCGCACAGATACGCAGTATTTT. As protein: CARSPQGYRTDTQYF. This rearrangement joins TRBV2 to TRBJ2-3, with a possible D match to TRBD1 (6 bases). The CDR3 loop spans 15 amino acids. CDR1 and CDR2 from the germline V gene are SNHLY and FYNNEI.